This T cell receptor beta chain came from a study of identical twins. Findings and caveats of the study: Models, which agreed with sharing between unrelated individuals, nonetheless underestimated the out-of-frame TCR alpha sharing seen in monozygotic twins. These conclusions were based on statistical analysis (cross-sectional, not following the same donors).

Each CDR3 protein is one row after TCRdb ran MiXCR on the 5' RACE reads. The sample includes under 300,000 distinct CDR3 sequences, around 8% seen only once; the top ten take approximately 3%. The V and J ends lost 4 bases and 2 bases, in that order; junction bases with no gene match: 12. CDR3 length: 18 amino acids. Per germline, CDR1 SGHAT and CDR2 FQDESV (reference sequence). This clonotype was counted many times. What it binds is unknown. The same data also contributed to another study, on yellow fever vaccine responses in identical twins.

The TCR comes from a woman aged 18-29 years in good health. The specimen sequenced was CD8+ T cells sorted from blood. This chain links TRBV11-1 with TRBJ2-4; TRBD1 agrees at 9 bases. Here the CDR3 DNA reads TGTGCCAGCAGCTCACCGGGACAGGGTGAGAGGACCAAAAACATTCAGTACTTC. It yields the protein CASSSPGQGERTKNIQYF.